The source of this T cell receptor (beta chain) is a study of beta chain features in type 1 diabetes. Study conclusions and caveats: Possible PCR preference for shorter templates applied equally to patients and controls. For type 1 diabetes patients, VDJ junctions showed fewer insertions and more deletions.

Of note for this clone: Its antigen is currently unknown.

Expressed TCRB transcripts were sequenced after all isolated RNA was converted to cDNA. Clones were sequenced by immunoSEQ multiplex PCR, and TCRdb holds only the in-frame ones, with some missing. The data hold fewer than 250,000 clones, with around 68% observed a single time. The receptor comes from a young man in good health. The sequencing input was naive CD4+ T cells from blood.

CDR3 bases: TGTGCCTGGAGTCCTCCGGGACAGGGGGTTGGAAATCAGCCCCAGCATTTT. The encoded protein is CAWSPPGQGVGNQPQHF. The V and J genes are TRBV30 and TRBJ1-5; the match to TRBD1 covers 11 bases. Trimming cost V 2 bases and J 4 bases; bases outside gene matches: 10. The CDR3 covers 17 residues. The germline V gene has CDR1 GTSNPN and CDR2 SVGIG (reference sequence).